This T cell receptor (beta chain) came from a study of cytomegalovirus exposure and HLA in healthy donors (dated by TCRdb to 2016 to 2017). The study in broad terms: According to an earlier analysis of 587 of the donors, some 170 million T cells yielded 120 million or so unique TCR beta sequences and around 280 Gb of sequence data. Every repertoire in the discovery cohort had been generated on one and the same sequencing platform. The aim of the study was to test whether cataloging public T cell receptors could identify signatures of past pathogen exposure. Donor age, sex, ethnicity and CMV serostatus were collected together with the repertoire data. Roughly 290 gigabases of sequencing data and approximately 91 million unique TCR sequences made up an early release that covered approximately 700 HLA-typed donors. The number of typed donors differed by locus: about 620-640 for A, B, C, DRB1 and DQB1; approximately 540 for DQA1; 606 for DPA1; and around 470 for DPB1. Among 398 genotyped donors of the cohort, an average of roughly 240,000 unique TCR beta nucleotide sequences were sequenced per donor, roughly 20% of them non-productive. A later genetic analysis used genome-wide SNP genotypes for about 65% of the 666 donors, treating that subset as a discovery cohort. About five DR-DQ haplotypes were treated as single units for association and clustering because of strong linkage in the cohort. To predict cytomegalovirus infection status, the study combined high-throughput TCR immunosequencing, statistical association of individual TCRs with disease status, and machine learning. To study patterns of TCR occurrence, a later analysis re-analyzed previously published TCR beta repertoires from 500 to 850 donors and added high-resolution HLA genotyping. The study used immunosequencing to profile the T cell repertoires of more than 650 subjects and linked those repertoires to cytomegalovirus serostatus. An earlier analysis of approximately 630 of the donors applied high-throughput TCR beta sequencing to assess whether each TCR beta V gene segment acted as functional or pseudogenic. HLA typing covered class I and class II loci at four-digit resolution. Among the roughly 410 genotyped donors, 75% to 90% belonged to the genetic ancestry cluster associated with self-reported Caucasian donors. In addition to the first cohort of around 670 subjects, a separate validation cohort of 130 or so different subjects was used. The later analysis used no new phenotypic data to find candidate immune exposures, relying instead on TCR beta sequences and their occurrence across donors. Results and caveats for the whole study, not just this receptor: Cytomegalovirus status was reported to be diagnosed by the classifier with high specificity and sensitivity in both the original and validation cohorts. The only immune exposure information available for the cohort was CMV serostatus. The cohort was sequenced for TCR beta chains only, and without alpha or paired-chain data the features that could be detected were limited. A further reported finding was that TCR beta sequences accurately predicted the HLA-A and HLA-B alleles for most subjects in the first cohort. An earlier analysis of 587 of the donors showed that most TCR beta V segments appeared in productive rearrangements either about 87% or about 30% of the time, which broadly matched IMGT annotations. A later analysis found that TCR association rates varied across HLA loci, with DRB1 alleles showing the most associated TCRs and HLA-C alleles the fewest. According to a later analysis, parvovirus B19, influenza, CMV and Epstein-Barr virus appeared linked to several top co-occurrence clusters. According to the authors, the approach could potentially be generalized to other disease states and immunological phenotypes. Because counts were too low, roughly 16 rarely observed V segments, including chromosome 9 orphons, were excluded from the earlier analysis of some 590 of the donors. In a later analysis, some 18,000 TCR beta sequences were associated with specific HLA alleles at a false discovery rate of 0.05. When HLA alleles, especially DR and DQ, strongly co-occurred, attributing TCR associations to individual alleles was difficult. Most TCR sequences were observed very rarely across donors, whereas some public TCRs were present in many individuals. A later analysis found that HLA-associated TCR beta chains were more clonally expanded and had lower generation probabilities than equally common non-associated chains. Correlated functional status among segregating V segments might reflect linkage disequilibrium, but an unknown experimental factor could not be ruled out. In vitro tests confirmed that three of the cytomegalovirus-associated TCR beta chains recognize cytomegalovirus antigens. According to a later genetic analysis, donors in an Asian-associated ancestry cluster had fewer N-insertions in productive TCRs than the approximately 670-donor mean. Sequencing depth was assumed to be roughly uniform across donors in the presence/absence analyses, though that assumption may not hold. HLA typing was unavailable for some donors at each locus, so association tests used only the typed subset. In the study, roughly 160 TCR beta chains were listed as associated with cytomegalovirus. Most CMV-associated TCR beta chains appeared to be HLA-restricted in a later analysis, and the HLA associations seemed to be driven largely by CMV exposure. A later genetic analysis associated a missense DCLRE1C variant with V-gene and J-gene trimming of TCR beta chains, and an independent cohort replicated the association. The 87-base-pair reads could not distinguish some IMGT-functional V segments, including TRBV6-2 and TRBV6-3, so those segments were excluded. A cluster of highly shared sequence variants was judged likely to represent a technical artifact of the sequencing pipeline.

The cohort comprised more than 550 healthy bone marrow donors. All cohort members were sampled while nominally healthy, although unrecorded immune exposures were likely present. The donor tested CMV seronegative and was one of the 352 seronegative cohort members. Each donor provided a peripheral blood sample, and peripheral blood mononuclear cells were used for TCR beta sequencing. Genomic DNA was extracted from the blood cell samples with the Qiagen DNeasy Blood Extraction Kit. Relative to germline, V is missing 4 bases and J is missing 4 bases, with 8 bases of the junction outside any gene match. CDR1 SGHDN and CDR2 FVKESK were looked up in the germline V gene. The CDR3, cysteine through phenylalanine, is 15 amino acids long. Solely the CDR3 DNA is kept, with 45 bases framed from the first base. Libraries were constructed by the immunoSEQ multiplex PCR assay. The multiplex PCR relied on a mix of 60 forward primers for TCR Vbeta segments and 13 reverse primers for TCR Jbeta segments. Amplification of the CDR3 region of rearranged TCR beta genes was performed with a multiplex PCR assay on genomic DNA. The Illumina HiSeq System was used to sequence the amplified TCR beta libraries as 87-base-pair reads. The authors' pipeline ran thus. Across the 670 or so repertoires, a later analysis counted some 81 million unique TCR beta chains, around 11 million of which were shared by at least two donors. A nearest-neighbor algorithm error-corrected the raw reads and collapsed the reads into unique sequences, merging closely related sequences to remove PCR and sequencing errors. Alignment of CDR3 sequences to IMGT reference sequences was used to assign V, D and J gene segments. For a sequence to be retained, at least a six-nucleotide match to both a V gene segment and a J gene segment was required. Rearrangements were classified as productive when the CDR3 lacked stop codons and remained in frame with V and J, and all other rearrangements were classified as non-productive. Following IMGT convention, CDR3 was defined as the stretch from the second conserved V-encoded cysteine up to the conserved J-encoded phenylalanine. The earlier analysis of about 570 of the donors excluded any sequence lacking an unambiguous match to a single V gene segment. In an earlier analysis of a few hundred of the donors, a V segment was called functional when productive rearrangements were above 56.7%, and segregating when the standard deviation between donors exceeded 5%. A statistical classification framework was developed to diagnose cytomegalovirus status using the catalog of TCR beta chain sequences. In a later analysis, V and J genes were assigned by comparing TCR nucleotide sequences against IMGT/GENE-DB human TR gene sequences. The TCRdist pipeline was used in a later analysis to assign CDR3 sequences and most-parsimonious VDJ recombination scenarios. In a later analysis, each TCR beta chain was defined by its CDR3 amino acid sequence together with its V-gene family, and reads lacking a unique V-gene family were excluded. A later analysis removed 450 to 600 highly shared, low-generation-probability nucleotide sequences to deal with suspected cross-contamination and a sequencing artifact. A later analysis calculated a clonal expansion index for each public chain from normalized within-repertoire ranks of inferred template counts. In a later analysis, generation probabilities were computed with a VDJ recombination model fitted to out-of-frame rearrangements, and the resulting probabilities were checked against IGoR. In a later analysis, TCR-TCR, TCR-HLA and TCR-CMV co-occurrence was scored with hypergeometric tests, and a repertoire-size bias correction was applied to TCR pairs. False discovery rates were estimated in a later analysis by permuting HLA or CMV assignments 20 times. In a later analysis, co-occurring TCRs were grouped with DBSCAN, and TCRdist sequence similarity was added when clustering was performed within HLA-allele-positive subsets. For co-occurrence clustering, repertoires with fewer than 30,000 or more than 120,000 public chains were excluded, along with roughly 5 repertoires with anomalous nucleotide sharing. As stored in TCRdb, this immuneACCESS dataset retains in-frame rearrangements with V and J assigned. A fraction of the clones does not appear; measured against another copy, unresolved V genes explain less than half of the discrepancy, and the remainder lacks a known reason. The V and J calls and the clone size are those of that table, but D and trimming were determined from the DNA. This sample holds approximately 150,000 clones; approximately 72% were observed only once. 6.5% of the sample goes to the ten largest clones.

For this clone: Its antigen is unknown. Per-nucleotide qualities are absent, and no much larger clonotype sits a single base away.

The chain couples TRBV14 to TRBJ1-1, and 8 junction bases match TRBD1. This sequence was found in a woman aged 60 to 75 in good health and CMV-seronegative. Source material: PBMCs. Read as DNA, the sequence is TGTGCCAGCAGCCTACGGACAGGGAGGTTCACTGAAGCTTTCTTT. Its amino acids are CASSLRTGRFTEAFF.